This T cell receptor beta chain stems from a study of identical twins. Germline CDR1 is KGHSH and CDR2 is LQKENI. The CDR3 sequence is 16 residues long. V trimming: 3 bases; J trimming: 6 bases; junction bases outside the gene matches: 11. Template switching (which added a universal primer site) was used, and cDNA carried unique molecular identifiers. Each CDR3 protein gets one entry after TCRdb re-called the 5' RACE reads with MiXCR. This sample has around 490,000 distinct CDR3 sequences, with roughly an eighth found just once. A further study also used this sample, focusing on yellow fever vaccine responses in identical twins.

This TCR came from a woman in her late teens or twenties in good health. The chain carries TRBV18 and TRBJ2-3, with 8 bases aligning to TRBD2. The specimen was CD4+ T cells sorted from blood. CDR3 amino acids: CASSPTSGSSLDTQYF. CDR3 in DNA: TGTGCCAGCTCACCGACCAGCGGGAGCAGTTTGGATACGCAGTATTTT.